This TCR beta chain was retrieved from a study of CD8 T cells in ankylosing spondylitis. The study's findings and limits: Relatively scarce in peripheral blood, disease-linked clones were CD8+. Matched ankylosing spondylitis synovial fluid reportedly showed significant enrichment of disease-linked clones. Roughly 8 highly homologous variants made up a TCR beta motif, and this motif appeared characteristic of ankylosing spondylitis blood. Previously reported in reactive arthritis synovial fluid and blood were some of the motif variants.

The germline gives CDR1 SEHNR, CDR2 FQNEAQ (reference sequence). CDR3 length equals 13 residues. Trimming took 4 bases from V and 8 from J, leaving 11 bases between them. Quantitative molecular-barcoded 5'-RACE generated the TCR beta libraries. TCRdb called the 5' RACE reads again in MiXCR, with one record for every CDR3 protein. The table lists more than 500,000 distinct CDR3 sequences, 5.3% of them singletons. In this sample, this clonotype turned up many times. Its cognate antigen is unknown. This receptor was identified in a male donor with ankylosing spondylitis. The chain joins TRBV7-9 to TRBJ1-4, with D hard to call. The sample was blood, either unsorted or a sorted T cell fraction (not recorded which). The CDR3 loop reads CASSSTLNEKLFF. In DNA, the CDR3 is TGTGCCAGCAGCTCGACCTTGAACGAAAAACTGTTTTTT. The whole variable domain, filled in from reference TRBV7-9 and TRBJ1-4, reads DTGVSQNPRHKITKRGQNVTFRCDPISEHNRLYWYRQTLGQGPEFLTYFQNEAQLEKSRLLSDRFSAERPKGSFSTLEIQRTEQGDSAMYLCASSSTLNEKLFFGSGTQLSVL.